The 29 T cell receptor beta chains below all came from one sample that was sequenced in a study of blood T cell repertoires in COVID-19. Sequenced by immunoSEQ multiplex PCR; TCRdb stores in-frame clones only, minus some. This sample has some 490,000 clones; 70% to 90% occur once, and the top ten carry roughly 3.2%. Material: peripheral blood. The origin of the receptors is a human donor in a cohort sampled during active COVID-19.

V and J are TRBV24-1 and TRBJ2-1; maybe TRBD2 (5 bases). With 5 bases removed from V and 7 bases from J, the gap between germline ends came to 23 bases. This CDR3 has 17 amino acids. Germline values: CDR1 KGHDR, CDR2 SFDVKD. CDR3 coding DNA: TGTGCCACCAGTGTGTCAGGACGGACTGGTACCGCGAATGAGCAGTTCTTC. This sequence encodes CATSVSGRTGTANEQFF.

The count of this clone is one. This chain connects TRBV27 to TRBJ2-7; TRBD1 is a possible D gene (5 bases). Per germline, CDR1 MNHEY and CDR2 SMNVEV (reference sequence). V was trimmed by 3 bases and J by 2 bases, leaving 8 bases between them. This CDR3 is 13 amino acids long. CDR3 sequence (DNA): TGTGCCAGCAGTTTCGACAGTACCTACGAGCAGTACTTC. This codes for CASSFDSTYEQYF.

This chain links TRBV18 with TRBJ1-2; D unclear. Germline V gene data show CDR1 as KGHSH and CDR2 as LQKENI. CDR3 length: 16 residues. Trimming stripped 1 base from V and 5 bases from J, with 17 bases between. In DNA, the CDR3 is TGTGCCAGCTCACCACTTTATGAGGCAGTGAGGTATGGCTACACCTTC. Protein: CASSPLYEAVRYGYTF.

The J gene is TRBJ1-1, the V gene TRBV7-3; 8 bases line up with TRBD1. The germline V gene encodes CDR1 SGHTA and CDR2 FQGTGA. The CDR3 loop spans 14 amino acids. The J segment lost 5 bases and the V segment lost 6 bases, leaving 8 bases of the junction unmatched. The CDR3 reads CASSRTGSITEAFF. CDR3 nucleotides: TGTGCCAGCAGTCGGACAGGGAGTATAACTGAAGCTTTCTTT. Filled out from reference TRBV7-3 and TRBJ1-1, the complete variable domain reads GAGVSQTPSNKVTEKGKYVELRCDPISGHTALYWYRQSLGQGPEFLIYFQGTGAADDSGLPNDRFFAVRPEGSVSTLKIQRTERGDSAVYLCASSRTGSITEAFFGQGTRLTVV.

The chain joins TRBV7-9 to TRBJ2-4, with TRBD2 as a possible D gene (5 bases). Trimming shortened V by 4 bases and J by 4 bases, and 14 bases separated the two germline ends. The CDR3 covers 15 residues. CDR1 and CDR2 (germline): SEHNR, FQNEAQ (reference sequence). CDR3 residues: CASSSQPWEKNIQYF. DNA of the CDR3: TGTGCCAGCAGCTCACAACCGTGGGAGAAAAACATTCAGTACTTC.

This clone was recorded only once. The chain uses TRBV25-1 and TRBJ1-2, with D possibly being TRBD1 (5 bases). V was clipped by 2 bases and J by 3 bases, with 10 bases between them. Germline CDR1 and CDR2: MGHDK and SYGVNS. The CDR3 loop spans 14 amino acids. CDR3 loop: CASSEQGSYYGYTF. The DNA for the CDR3 is TGTGCCAGCAGTGAACAGGGCTCTTACTATGGCTACACCTTC.

This clone came up once. The V call is TRBV2, the J call TRBJ2-1, with TRBD2 identical over 9 bases. There are 14 residues in the CDR3. The V gene end was trimmed by 6 bases and the J gene end by 8 bases; junction bases not matched to a gene: 8. Germline lookup yields CDR1 SNHLY and CDR2 FYNNEI. DNA for the CDR3: TGTGCCAGCAGGATGGGACTAGCTGTCGATGAGCAGTTCTTC. This gives the protein CASRMGLAVDEQFF. The entire variable domain, with the rest obtained from reference TRBV2 and TRBJ2-1, is as follows: EPEVTQTPSHQVTQMGQEVILRCVPISNHLYFYWYRQILGQKVEFLVSFYNNEISEKSEIFDDQFSVERPDGSNFTLKIRSTKLEDSAMYFCASRMGLAVDEQFFGPGTRLTVL.

This rearrangement joins TRBV30 to TRBJ1-4, with D perhaps matching TRBD1 (5 bases). Trimming stripped 2 bases from V and 8 bases from J, with 15 bases between. CDR1 GTSNPN and CDR2 SVGIG come from the germline V gene (reference sequence). The CDR3 has 14 amino acids. The CDR3 region is CAWSNGRGGEKLFF. The CDR3 bases are TGTGCCTGGAGTAATGGGAGGGGAGGAGAAAAACTGTTTTTT.

The V gene is TRBV9, the J gene TRBJ1-4, with no clear D. CDR1 and CDR2 from the germline V gene are SGDLS and YYNGEE. This CDR3 is 11 amino acids long. The V gene lost 7 bases and the J gene lost 10 bases, with 11 bases spanning the gap. The CDR3 loop is CASGRMGKLFF. CDR3 in DNA: TGTGCCAGCGGCAGGATGGGAAAACTGTTTTTT.

This rearrangement joins TRBV11-2 to TRBJ2-1; TRBD2 aligns across 9 bases. Germline CDR1 and CDR2: SGHAT and FQNNGV. J lost 6 bases, V lost 6 bases, and 9 bases had no gene match. CDR3 size: 15 residues. DNA of the CDR3: TGTGCCAGCAGGCCGATAGCGGGAGTCTTCAATGAGCAGTTCTTC. Amino acids: CASRPIAGVFNEQFF.

The V and J genes are TRBV18 and TRBJ1-4; weak D call: TRBD1 (6 bases). This CDR3 has 16 residues. V was cut by 3 bases and J by 5 bases, with 16 bases left in between. Germline V gives CDR1 KGHSH, CDR2 LQKENI. The DNA of the CDR3 is TGTGCCAGCTCACCCGACCAGACAGGCCTAAATGAAAAACTGTTTTTT. Its translation: CASSPDQTGLNEKLFF.

The CDR3 coding sequence is TGTGCCAGCAGTTACTCTGCGGGAGGGGTCCCCTACAATGAGCAGTTCTTC. Amino acid sequence: CASSYSAGGVPYNEQFF. The V gene is TRBV6-2 or TRBV6-3, the J gene TRBJ2-1; 9 bases map to TRBD2. V shed 0 bases, J shed 2 bases, and the junction held 5 bases outside the gene matches. This CDR3 spans 17 amino acids. CDR1 MNHEY and CDR2 SVGEGT come from the germline V gene.

This chain connects TRBV7-8 to TRBJ2-5, with TRBD2 identical over 8 bases. The CDR3 is made up of 16 amino acids. Germline V gives CDR1 SGHVS, CDR2 FQNEAQ. After removal of 4 bases from V and 5 bases from J, the junction contained 12 bases not matched to a gene. The CDR3, as DNA: TGTGCCAGCAGCTCCCTGGCAAAGCGGGAGACGGAGACCCAGTACTTC. This gives the protein CASSSLAKRETETQYF.

This sequence joins TRBV7-8 and TRBJ2-7; D unresolved. V was trimmed by 6 bases and J by 7 bases, leaving 16 bases between them. This CDR3 is 13 amino acids long. Germline V gene sequence: CDR1 SGHVS, CDR2 FQNEAQ. The CDR3 here is CASRPTYDLEQYF. CDR3 DNA sequence: TGTGCCAGCAGACCTACCTACGATTTGGAGCAGTACTTC.

CDR3: CATSLGTAGPYGYTF. In nucleotides, the CDR3 is TGTGCCACCAGCCTAGGGACAGCTGGGCCCTATGGCTACACCTTC. This chain joins TRBV15 and TRBJ1-2; TRBD1 aligns across 7 bases. The CDR3 is made up of 15 amino acids. Germline assignment: CDR1 LNHNV and CDR2 YYDKDF (reference sequence). Trimming cost V 5 bases and J 4 bases; bases outside gene matches: 10.

The chain is built from TRBV2 and TRBJ2-7; D is possibly TRBD1 (5 bases). Looked up from germline, CDR1 is SNHLY and CDR2 is FYNNEI. V lost 7 bases and J 9 bases, leaving 16 bases between the germline ends. This CDR3 is built from 12 residues. CDR3 region: CASMVNPGRQYF. Here the CDR3 DNA reads TGTGCCAGCATGGTTAACCCAGGGCGGCAGTACTTC.

J is TRBJ2-5 and V is TRBV30, with TRBD1 as a possible D gene (6 bases). Trimming removed 5 bases at V and 0 bases at J, with 10 bases between. This CDR3 comprises 13 residues. Per the germline V gene, CDR1 is GTSNPN and CDR2 is SVGIG (reference sequence). The CDR3 spells CAWGGWNQETQYF. The CDR3 coding sequence is TGTGCCTGGGGGGGCTGGAACCAAGAGACCCAGTACTTC.

This chain links TRBV10-3 with TRBJ1-3; TRBD1 agrees at 8 bases. With 0 bases clipped from V and 4 bases from J, the junction kept 8 bases outside the gene matches. This CDR3 is 17 amino acids long. Germline V gene data show CDR1 as ENHRY and CDR2 as SYGVKD. The CDR3 DNA reads TGTGCCATCAGTGAGTCGACAGGGGCGTCTTCGGGAAACACCATATATTTT. It codes for CAISESTGASSGNTIYF.

CDR3 loop: CASSFGQGEDGYTF. In DNA, the CDR3 is TGTGCCAGCAGCTTTGGACAGGGGGAAGATGGCTACACCTTC. V and J are TRBV5-4 and TRBJ1-2; TRBD1 matches 10 bases. This CDR3 has 14 amino acids. Trimming at V came to 2 bases and at J to 6 bases, leaving 4 bases not matched to a gene. Germline CDR1 reads SGHNT; CDR2 reads YYREEE (reference sequence).

CDR3 bases: TGTGCCAGCAGCCAGACCCCAACAGCGGGGGTCACAGATACGCAGTATTTT. Residues: CASSQTPTAGVTDTQYF. The gene calls are TRBV3-1 (or the pseudogene TRBV3-2) and TRBJ2-3, with 8 bases lining up with TRBD2. In germline, CDR1 is LGHDT, CDR2 YNNKEL (reference sequence). CDR3 length equals 17 residues. With 3 bases clipped from V and 2 bases from J, the junction kept 10 bases outside the gene matches.

In this sample, this clone turned up once. The J gene is TRBJ2-7, the V gene TRBV24-1, with D possibly TRBD1 on 6 matching bases. The CDR3 is 12 amino acids. V was shortened by 1 base and J by 9 bases, with 9 bases between the two germline ends. CDR1 and CDR2 from the germline V gene are KGHDR and SFDVKD. DNA of the CDR3: TGTGCCACCAGTGATTTTCAGGGGATGCAGTACTTC. Translation: CATSDFQGMQYF.

In this sample, this clone turned up once. This chain connects TRBV7-9 to TRBJ1-6, with D possibly matching TRBD1 (5 bases). Germline-derived CDR1 and CDR2 are SEHNR and FQNEAQ (reference sequence). Between the trimmed V and J ends, which lost 4 bases and 7 bases, there was a span of 17 bases. The CDR3 contains 16 residues. The DNA of the CDR3 is TGTGCCAGCAGCTCCCGGGACTTCGGAGGCAATTCACCCCTCCACTTT. Encoded protein: CASSSRDFGGNSPLHF.

The DNA for the CDR3 is TGCGCCAGCAGCCAAATCGGAGGGGGCCCCTACAATGAGCAGTTCTTC. Translation gives CASSQIGGGPYNEQFF. The genes are TRBV4-3 and TRBJ2-1; possible D gene TRBD1, 7 bases. Germline V gene sequence: CDR1 LGHNA, CDR2 YSLEER. Trimming stripped 2 bases from V and 2 bases from J, with 13 bases between. This CDR3 has 16 residues.

The rearrangement joins TRBV5-1 to TRBJ2-1; tentative D call: TRBD2 (6 bases). V was clipped by 0 bases and J by 10 bases, with 14 bases between them. Germline assignment: CDR1 SGHRS and CDR2 YFSETQ. The CDR3 runs to 14 residues. Here the CDR3 reads CASSLDAGPGEQFF. CDR3 sequence (DNA): TGCGCCAGCAGCTTGGATGCGGGACCGGGGGAGCAGTTCTTC.

The chain combines TRBV30 with TRBJ1-1, with D possibly matching TRBD1 (6 bases). Trimming took off 3 bases at V and 5 bases at J, with 13 bases between the two ends. The length of the CDR3 is 13 residues. Germline CDR1 GTSNPN, CDR2 SVGIG (reference sequence). In DNA form, the CDR3 reads TGTGCCTGGAGGGAAGGGGGTTGGACTGAAGCTTTCTTT. Translating it yields CAWREGGWTEAFF.

The CDR3, as DNA: TGTGCCAGCAGCGTAACTCCCGGGACAGGGTCGGAAACTGAAGCTTTCTTT. Its translation: CASSVTPGTGSETEAFF. The chain joins TRBV9 to TRBJ1-1, with 9 bases lining up with TRBD1. Germline V CDR1 and CDR2: SGDLS, YYNGEE. The J segment lost 5 bases and the V segment lost 1 base, leaving 12 bases of the junction unmatched. CDR3 length equals 17 residues.

The J gene is TRBJ2-7, the V gene TRBV7-2, with 9 nucleotides matching TRBD1. Germline CDR1 SGHTA, CDR2 FQGNSA. The CDR3 covers 15 residues. The junction had 7 bases not matched to a gene; V was cut back by 5 bases and J by 2 bases. The CDR3 DNA is TGTGCCAGCAGCCTTCGGACAGGGGAAACCTACGAGCAGTACTTC. Amino acid sequence: CASSLRTGETYEQYF.

The gene calls are TRBV19 and TRBJ1-5; TRBD1 matches at 7 bases. Germline CDR1 reads LNHDA; CDR2 reads SQIVND (reference sequence). The ends lost 7 bases at V and 1 base at J; junction bases unmatched: 10. The CDR3 covers 16 residues. DNA of the CDR3: TGTGCCAGTAATAGGGACAGTGGCATGAGCAATCAGCCCCAGCATTTT. It is translated as CASNRDSGMSNQPQHF.

The V gene is TRBV7-9, the J gene TRBJ1-1; tentative D call: TRBD1 (5 bases). Per the germline V gene, CDR1 is SEHNR and CDR2 is FQNEAQ (reference sequence). V was trimmed by 2 bases and J by 2 bases, leaving 15 bases between them. The length of the CDR3 is 16 residues. The CDR3 DNA reads TGTGCCAGCAGCTTATTAAATCTGGGACTCAACACTGAAGCTTTCTTT. Translated: CASSLLNLGLNTEAFF.